This paragraph reports one T cell receptor (beta chain). Measured with immunoSEQ multiplex PCR; TCRdb has only the in-frame clones, and not every one. Among hundreds of thousands of clones listed, 85% were seen once. The data originate from a study of blood T cell repertoires in COVID-19. In the study overall: T cells, B-cell-depleted T cells, or PBMCs provided the cDNA or gDNA that served as material.

CDR3 length equals 15 residues. V lost 1 base, J lost 5 bases, and 14 bases lay in between. Per germline, CDR1 MGHRA and CDR2 YSYEKL. Input material: PBMCs or T cells enriched from blood (not recorded which). The rearrangement links TRBV4-1 to TRBJ2-5; maybe TRBD2 (7 bases). The sequence was obtained from a woman in her 30s who had been exposed to COVID-19. The CDR3 protein is CASSQGSGGRETQYF. For the CDR3, the DNA is TGCGCCAGCAGCCAAGGGTCGGGGGGCCGTGAGACCCAGTACTTC.